This is a list of T cell receptor beta chains from one sample in a study of cytomegalovirus exposure and HLA in healthy donors. Profiling relied on immunoSEQ multiplex PCR, and the TCRdb table lists in-frame clones only, not all of them. The repertoire includes 200,000 to 250,000 clones, roughly 90% of them detected once, and 1% sits in the top ten. Sample: PBMCs. Every receptor here comes from a woman aged 18-30 years in good health and CMV-seronegative. Both conserved end residues are part of each CDR3. Each record gives: J gene, clone size, D gene, V gene, CDR3 DNA, CDR3 protein. A D gene is named only where the DNA matches it firmly. The size entry is marked missing in some rows and otherwise reads once, few, many or a size class.

TRBJ2-2,NA,TRBD1,TRBV7-8,TGTGCCAGCAGCTTACTACAGGGGGCGCCCGGGGAGCTGTTTTTT,CASSLLQGAPGELFF
TRBJ2-7,NA,NA,TRBV30,TGTGCCTGGAGTGCTTTAACAGGTAGCAGGGGGGCCCCCAACTGGCACGAGCAGTACTTC,CAWSALTGSRGAPNWHEQYF
TRBJ2-7,few,NA,TRBV5-1,TGCGCCAGCAGCTTGGAGGGGTCCTCCTACGAGCAGTACTTC,CASSLEGSSYEQYF
TRBJ2-7,NA,NA,TRBV18,TGTGCCAGCTCACCACCTCACGGGTCCTACGAGCAGTACTTC,CASSPPHGSYEQYF
TRBJ1-1,NA,NA,TRBV9,TGTGCCAGCAGCGACCGGGACATCACTGAAGCTTTCTTT,CASSDRDITEAFF
TRBJ2-7,NA,NA,TRBV4-2,TGTGCCAGCAGCCAAGTTCGCGGTAGTGGCGAGCAGTACTTC,CASSQVRGSGEQYF
TRBJ2-5,NA,NA,TRBV14,TGTGCCAGCAGCACCAGGGGCCCAGAGACCCAGTACTTC,CASSTRGPETQYF
TRBJ2-5,NA,TRBD2,TRBV7-2,TGTGCCAGCAGCCTGAAGGGACTAGCGGGGGTGAAACAAGAGACCCAGTACTTC,CASSLKGLAGVKQETQYF
TRBJ2-2,NA,TRBD2,TRBV9,TGTGCCAGCAGTCGGACTAGCGGGAGGTGGGGCACCGGGGAGCTGTTTTTT,CASSRTSGRWGTGELFF
TRBJ2-3,NA,NA,TRBV14,TGTGCCAGCAGCCCCCTCGGTACTGGAGATACGCAGTATTTT,CASSPLGTGDTQYF
TRBJ2-5,NA,NA,TRBV27,TGTGCCAGCAGTTTATCCCGGTTGGTTCGGGAGACCCAGTACTTC,CASSLSRLVRETQYF
TRBJ2-3,NA,TRBD2,TRBV18,TGTGCCAGCTCACCCAGCGGGAGGTCCACTTCAAGCACAGATACGCAGTATTTT,CASSPSGRSTSSTDTQYF
TRBJ2-3,NA,TRBD2,TRBV18,TGTGCCAGCTCACCCATTAGGACTAGCGGGAGCTCCGATACGCAGTATTTT,CASSPIRTSGSSDTQYF
TRBJ1-1,NA,NA,TRBV4-3,TGCGCCAGCAGCCAAGATCGGGATAAAAACACTGAAGCTCTCTTT,CASSQDRDKNTEALF
TRBJ1-4,NA,NA,TRBV13,TGTGCCAGCAGGTTGAAGGGAGAAGGGGAAAAACTGTTTTTT,CASRLKGEGEKLFF
TRBJ1-5,NA,TRBD1,TRBV6-5,TGTGCCAGCAGTCGGGACAGGGTACAGCCCCAGCATTTT,CASSRDRVQPQHF
TRBJ2-1,NA,NA,TRBV18,TGTGCCAGCTCGCCGAGCGTCTACAATGAGCAGTTCTTC,CASSPSVYNEQFF
TRBJ1-5,NA,TRBD1,TRBV29-1,TGCAGCGCGAGACAGGGCCGCGATCAGCCCCAGCATTTT,CSARQGRDQPQHF
TRBJ1-3,NA,NA,TRBV2,TGTGCCAGCAGTCGCGGGACGCTCGGAAACACCATATATTTT,CASSRGTLGNTIYF
TRBJ1-2,NA,NA,TRBV7-9,TGTGCCAGCAGCTTTGCGGTGTTCCCGGACTACACCTTC,CASSFAVFPDYTF
TRBJ2-5,NA,TRBD2,TRBV4-2,TGTGCCAGCAGCCAGGGGACTAGCGGGGGAACCTTACAGACCCAGTACTTC,CASSQGTSGGTLQTQYF
TRBJ2-1,NA,TRBD2,TRBV7-3,TGTGCCAGCAGCTCCCCCCCCGGCGGGAGATGGCACAATGAGCAGTTCTTC,CASSSPPGGRWHNEQFF
TRBJ1-1,NA,NA,TRBV29-1,TGCAGCGTTGAAGACACAGTCCGAATCACTGAAGCTTTCTTT,CSVEDTVRITEAFF
TRBJ2-1,NA,TRBD2,TRBV5-4,TGTGCCAGCAGCTTCCTAGCGGGGGGGCCGGCAAATGAGCAGTTCTTC,CASSFLAGGPANEQFF
TRBJ2-7,once,TRBD1,TRBV5-1,TGCGCCAGCAGCTTGGAAGGACAGGGCTCCTACGAGCAGTACTTC,CASSLEGQGSYEQYF
TRBJ1-2,NA,NA,TRBV11-3,TGTGCCAGCAGCGAGATGGGGGCGTCCTATGGCTACACCTTC,CASSEMGASYGYTF
TRBJ1-1,NA,NA,TRBV5-1,TGCGCCAGCAGCTATGCGGGCCGGAACACTGAAGCTTTCTTT,CASSYAGRNTEAFF
TRBJ2-2,NA,TRBD2,TRBV9,TGTGCCAGCAGCTCCCAGGGACTAGCGGGAGGGAGGGGCGGGGAGCTGTTTTTT,CASSSQGLAGGRGGELFF
TRBJ1-6,NA,TRBD1,TRBV5-6,TGTGCCAGCAGAAACACAGGGGGCGCGGGGTCACCCCTCCACTTT,CASRNTGGAGSPLHF
TRBJ1-5,NA,TRBD1,TRBV7-4,TGTGCCAGCAGCCCAGCCCCGACCCGGATCCGGGACAGGGGGTTTAGCAATCAGCCCCAGCATTTT,CASSPAPTRIRDRGFSNQPQHF
TRBJ1-3,NA,NA,TRBV4-1,TGCGCCAGCAGCCAAGATCAGGTTGGGGCCTCTGGAAACACCATATATTTT,CASSQDQVGASGNTIYF
TRBJ1-1,NA,NA,TRBV6-5,TGTGCCAGCAGTCCCGGGAAGGGTCTTAGCGCTGAAGCTTTCTTT,CASSPGKGLSAEAFF
TRBJ1-1,NA,NA,TRBV5-6,TGTGCCAGCAGCTTCTACAGGGTGGGCGCTGAAGCTTTCTTT,CASSFYRVGAEAFF